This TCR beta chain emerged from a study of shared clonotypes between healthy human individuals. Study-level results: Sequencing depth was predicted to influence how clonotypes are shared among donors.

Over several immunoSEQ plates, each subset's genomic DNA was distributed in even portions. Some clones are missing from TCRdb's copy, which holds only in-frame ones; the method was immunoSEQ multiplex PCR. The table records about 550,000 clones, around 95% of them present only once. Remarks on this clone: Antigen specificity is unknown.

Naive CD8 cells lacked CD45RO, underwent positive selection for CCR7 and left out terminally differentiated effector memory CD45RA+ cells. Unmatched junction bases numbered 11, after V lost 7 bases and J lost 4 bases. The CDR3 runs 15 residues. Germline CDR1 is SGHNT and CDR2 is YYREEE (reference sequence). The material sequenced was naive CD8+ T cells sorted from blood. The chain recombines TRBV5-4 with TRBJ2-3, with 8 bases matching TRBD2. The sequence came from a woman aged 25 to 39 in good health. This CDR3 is CASRPLGGRPDTQYF. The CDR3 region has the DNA TGTGCCAGCCGCCCCCTGGGCGGGAGGCCAGATACGCAGTATTTT.